The clone carrying this T cell receptor beta chain has only a few counts. This entry is derived from a study of response to subunit inactivated influenza vaccine. Germline CDR1 and CDR2: LGHNA and YNFKEQ. The J segment lost 7 bases and the V segment lost 2 bases, leaving 7 bases of the junction unmatched. The CDR3 spans 15 residues. TCRdb called the RT-PCR reads again in MiXCR, with one record for every CDR3 protein. This repertoire shows about 480,000 distinct CDR3 sequences, 25% found once; its top ten account for around 2%. This sample comprised CD4+ T cells sorted from PBMCs, obtained 4 to 6 days after vaccination. The receptor was isolated from a man aged 50 to 59 who received an inactivated influenza vaccine. The chain uses TRBV4-2 and TRBJ2-7; 11 positions agree with TRBD2. The CDR3 DNA reads TGTGCCAGCAGCCAACTTAGCGGGGGGGCTCGAGAGCAGTACTTC. Translated: CASSQLSGGAREQYF.